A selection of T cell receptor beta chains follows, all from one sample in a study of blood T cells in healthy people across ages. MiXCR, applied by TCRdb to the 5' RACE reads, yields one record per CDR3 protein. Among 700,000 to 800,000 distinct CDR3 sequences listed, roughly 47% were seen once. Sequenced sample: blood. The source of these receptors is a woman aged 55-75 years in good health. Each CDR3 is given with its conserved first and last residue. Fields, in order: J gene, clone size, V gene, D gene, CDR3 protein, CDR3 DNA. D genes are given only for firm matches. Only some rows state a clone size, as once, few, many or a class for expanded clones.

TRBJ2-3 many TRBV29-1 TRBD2 CSGAGVPTDTQYF TGCAGCGGCGCGGGGGTCCCCACAGATACGCAGTATTTT
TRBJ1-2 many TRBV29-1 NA CSVGPPGGYGYTF TGCAGCGTTGGTCCGCCGGGGGGATATGGCTACACCTTC
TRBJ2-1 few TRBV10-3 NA CAIKTGEYNEQFF TGTGCCATCAAAACGGGAGAGTACAATGAGCAGTTCTTC
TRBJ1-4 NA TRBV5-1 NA CASSFGADNEKLFF TGCGCCAGCAGCTTTGGGGCAGATAATGAAAAACTGTTTTTT
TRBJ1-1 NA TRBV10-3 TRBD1 CAIRSTGGEEAFF TGTGCCATCAGGTCGACAGGGGGAGAGGAAGCTTTCTTT
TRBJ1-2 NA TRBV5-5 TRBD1 CASSLEGQGSNYGYTF TGTGCCAGCAGCTTGGAGGGACAGGGTTCTAACTATGGCTACACCTTC
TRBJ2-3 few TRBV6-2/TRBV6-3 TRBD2 CASRQPGLAATDTQYF TGTGCCAGCAGACAACCGGGACTAGCGGCGACAGATACGCAGTATTTT
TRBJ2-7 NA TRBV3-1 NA CASSQQILAPSYEQYF TGTGCCAGCAGCCAGCAAATTCTAGCACCCTCCTACGAGCAGTACTTC
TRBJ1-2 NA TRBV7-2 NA CASSLEGKYGYTF TGTGCCAGCAGCTTAGAGGGGAAGTATGGCTACACCTTC
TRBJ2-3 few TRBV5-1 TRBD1 CASSLTGTGGTDTQYF TGCGCCAGCAGCTTGACTGGGACAGGGGGCACAGATACGCAGTATTTT
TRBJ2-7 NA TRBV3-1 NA CASSQVTGVAYEQYF TGTGCCAGCAGCCAAGTTACGGGAGTCGCCTACGAGCAGTACTTC
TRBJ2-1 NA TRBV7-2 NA CASSLDTGLYNEQFF TGTGCCAGCAGCTTAGATACGGGCCTCTACAATGAGCAGTTCTTC
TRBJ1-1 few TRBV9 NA CASSPRTVNTEAFF TGTGCCAGCAGCCCTAGGACGGTGAACACTGAAGCTTTCTTT
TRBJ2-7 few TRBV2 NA CASREPGYYEQYF TGTGCCAGCAGGGAGCCGGGATACTACGAGCAGTACTTC
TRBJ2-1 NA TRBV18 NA CASSPRVGGEKDNEQFF TGTGCCAGCTCACCACGGGTGGGGGGCGAGAAAGACAATGAGCAGTTCTTC
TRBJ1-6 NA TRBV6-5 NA CASRVLGESPLHF TGTGCCAGCAGGGTCCTGGGGGAATCACCCCTCCACTTT
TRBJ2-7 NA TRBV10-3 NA CAISEVGTPYEQYF TGTGCCATCAGTGAGGTAGGGACACCCTACGAGCAGTACTTC
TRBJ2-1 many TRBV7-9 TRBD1 CASSKSAGGNEQFF TGTGCCAGCAGCAAGAGTGCAGGGGGCAATGAGCAGTTCTTC